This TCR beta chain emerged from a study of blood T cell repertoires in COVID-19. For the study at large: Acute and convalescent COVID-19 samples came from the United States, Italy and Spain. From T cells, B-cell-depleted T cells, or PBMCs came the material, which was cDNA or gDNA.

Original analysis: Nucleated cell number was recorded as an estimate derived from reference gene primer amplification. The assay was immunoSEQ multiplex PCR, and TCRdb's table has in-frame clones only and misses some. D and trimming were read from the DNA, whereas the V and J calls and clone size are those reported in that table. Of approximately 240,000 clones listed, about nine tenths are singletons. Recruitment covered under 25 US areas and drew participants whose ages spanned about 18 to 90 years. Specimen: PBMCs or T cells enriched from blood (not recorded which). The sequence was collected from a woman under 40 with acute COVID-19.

The CDR3 sequence: CASSRRDGYEQYF. CDR3 DNA: TGTGCCAGTAGCAGGCGGGACGGTTACGAGCAGTACTTC. V usage is TRBV19 and J usage is TRBJ2-7; D is perhaps TRBD2 (6 bases). The V end was cut by 6 bases, the J end by 4 bases, with 13 bases between. CDR3 length: 13 amino acids. In germline, CDR1 is LNHDA, CDR2 SQIVND (reference sequence).